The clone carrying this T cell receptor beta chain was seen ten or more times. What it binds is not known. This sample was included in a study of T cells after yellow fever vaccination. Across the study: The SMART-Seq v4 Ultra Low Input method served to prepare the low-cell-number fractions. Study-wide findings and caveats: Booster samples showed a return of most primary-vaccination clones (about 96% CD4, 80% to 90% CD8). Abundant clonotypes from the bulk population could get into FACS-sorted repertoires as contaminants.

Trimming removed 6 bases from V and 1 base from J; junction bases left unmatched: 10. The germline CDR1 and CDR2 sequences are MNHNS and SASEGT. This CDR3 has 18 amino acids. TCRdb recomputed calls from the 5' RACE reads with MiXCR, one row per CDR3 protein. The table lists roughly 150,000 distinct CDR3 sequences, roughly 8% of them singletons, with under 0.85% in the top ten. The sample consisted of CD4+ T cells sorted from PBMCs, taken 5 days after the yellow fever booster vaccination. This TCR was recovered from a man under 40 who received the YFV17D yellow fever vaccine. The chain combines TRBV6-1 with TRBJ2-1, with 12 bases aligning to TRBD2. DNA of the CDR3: TGTGCCAGCAGCCAGCTAGCGGGAGGGCCGAGGTCCTACAATGAGCAGTTCTTC. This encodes CASSQLAGGPRSYNEQFF.